This T cell receptor beta chain is drawn from a study of blood T cell repertoires in COVID-19. With 6 bases removed from V and 1 base from J, the gap between germline ends came to 10 bases. CDR3 length: 14 residues. Germline V gene lookup returns CDR1 LNHDA and CDR2 SQIVND (reference sequence). Libraries were prepared by immunoSEQ multiplex PCR; TCRdb keeps only in-frame clonotypes and omits some of them. The data contain roughly 200,000 clones, 65% to 85% of them singletons. The sequence was collected from a woman over 75 with acute or convalescent COVID-19. V and J are TRBV19 and TRBJ1-3; no reliable D call. Material for sequencing was peripheral blood. This CDR3 is CASRSGDSGNTIYF. The CDR3 DNA reads TGTGCCAGTAGGTCCGGGGATTCTGGAAACACCATATATTTT.